This passage covers 21 T cell receptor beta chains from one sample sequenced in a study of spatial heterogeneity in lung cancer. The time point: sample taken at primary tumor resection. The sequenced material consisted of unsorted whole RNA from tumor, nontumor lung or frozen PBMC. TCRdb passed the 5' RACE reads through MiXCR, listing each CDR3 protein once. In the table there are about 26,000 distinct CDR3 sequences, about 13% of which are singletons. The sample was PBMCs, taken at surgery. These receptors all come from a female donor with early-stage non-small cell lung cancer.

This clonotype came up many times. This chain uses TRBV9 with TRBJ1-2; 9 bases are a match to TRBD1. The V gene end was trimmed by 3 bases and the J gene end by 5 bases; junction bases not matched to a gene: 5. The CDR3 is made up of 14 amino acids. Looked up from germline, CDR1 is SGDLS and CDR2 is YYNGEE. DNA for the CDR3: TGTGCCAGCAGCGAACAGGGGGCAGGATATGGCTACACCTTC. Its protein is CASSEQGAGYGYTF.

The DNA for the CDR3 is TGTGCCAGCAGCCCCGGTTTAGGGCTGGAAGATACGCAGTATTTT. Its translation: CASSPGLGLEDTQYF. V usage is TRBV11-2 and J usage is TRBJ2-3; D is unclear. Germline CDR1 reads SGHAT; CDR2 reads FQNNGV. The CDR3 length is 15 residues. Trimming pared 5 bases from V and 5 bases from J, leaving 17 bases between.

Many counts were recorded for this clonotype. The chain employs TRBV29-1 and TRBJ2-3, with 12 bases identical to TRBD2. Germline V gene sequence: CDR1 SQVTM, CDR2 ANQGSEA. The CDR3 covers 14 residues. Trimming removed 7 bases from V and 6 bases from J; junction bases left unmatched: 8. Here the CDR3 reads CSARLAGELDTQYF. CDR3 sequence (DNA): TGCAGCGCAAGACTAGCGGGGGAATTGGATACGCAGTATTTT.

This clonotype was seen many times. V and J are TRBV4-1 and TRBJ2-5; possibly TRBD1 or TRBD2 for D (6 bases each). Germline V CDR1 and CDR2: MGHRA, YSYEKL. V shed 5 bases and J shed 2 bases, with 21 bases lying between them. The CDR3 loop spans 17 amino acids. CDR3 residues: CASSTGRGARDQETQYF. The CDR3 DNA follows: TGCGCCAGCAGCACCGGAAGGGGGGCTCGGGATCAAGAGACCCAGTACTTC.

For this clonotype: This may be a read error: a much more frequent sequence differs by one nucleotide. The chain links TRBV28 to TRBJ2-1; D remains ambiguous. The length of the CDR3 is 15 residues. Germline loops: CDR1 MDHEN, CDR2 SYDVKM. The V end lost 5 bases, the J end lost 6 bases, and 17 bases lay between the germline ends. In DNA form, the CDR3 reads TGTGCCAGCAGTCCGCAGGTGTTGAAGTCCAATGAGCAGTTCTTC. The encoded protein is CASSPQVLKSNEQFF.

The chain has TRBV7-3 and TRBJ2-2, with D maybe TRBD1 (6 bases). Trimming removed 3 bases at V and 5 bases at J, with 7 bases between. The CDR3 is 13 residues long. CDR1 SGHTA and CDR2 FQGTGA come from the germline V gene. The CDR3 DNA sequence: TGTGCCAGCAGCTTGGGGGCTACCGGGGAGCTGTTTTTT. Protein: CASSLGATGELFF.

This clonotype was detected only a few times. At one boundary the junction diverges from the germline segment, which might be a read error. V and J are TRBV18 and TRBJ2-1, with 10 bases fitting TRBD2. The CDR3 has 15 amino acids. Germline CDR1 reads KGHSH; CDR2 reads LQKENI. CDR3 loop: CASSPSSGRRNEQFF. CDR3 DNA sequence: TGCGCCAGCTCACCGTCTAGCGGGAGAAGAAATGAGCAGTTCTTC.

To note about this clonotype: This may be a read error: a much more frequent sequence differs by one nucleotide. V gene TRBV10-3 combines with J gene TRBJ1-6; D possibly corresponds to TRBD1 (5 bases). The CDR3 length is 17 residues. Germline V gene lookup returns CDR1 ENHRY and CDR2 SYGVKD. In DNA form, the CDR3 reads TGTGCCATCAGTGATTCTCGGGGGACGGCAAATAATTCACCCCTCCGCTTT. Translated: CAISDSRGTANNSPLRF.

This clonotype showed up just a few times. The chain couples TRBV2 to TRBJ1-5; D may be TRBD1 (5 bases). The germline V gene has CDR1 SNHLY and CDR2 FYNNEI. The CDR3 covers 14 residues. Trimming removed 8 bases at V and 2 bases at J, with 13 bases between. This CDR3 is CASQGEKGNQPQHF. For the CDR3, the DNA is TGTGCCAGCCAGGGCGAGAAGGGCAATCAGCCCCAGCATTTT.

This clonotype occurred once. V usage is TRBV4-3 and J usage is TRBJ2-1, with 11 nucleotides matching TRBD2. Germline CDR1 is LGHNA and CDR2 is YSLEER. V lost 0 bases, J lost 2 bases, and 0 bases stayed unmatched. The CDR3 runs to 16 residues. Written as DNA, the CDR3 is TGCGCCAGCAGCCAAGATAGCGGGGGGGCCTACAATGAGCAGTTCTTC. Translated: CASSQDSGGAYNEQFF.

This clonotype was seen repeatedly, ten times or more. The chain is built from TRBV12-3 or TRBV12-4 and TRBJ2-7; 11 bases fit TRBD2. The V gene end was trimmed by 4 bases and the J gene end by 3 bases; junction bases not matched to a gene: 5. This CDR3 is 15 amino acids long. The CDR3 DNA reads TGTGCCAGCAGTTATGGGACTAGCGGAATCTACGAGCAGTACGTC. Protein product: CASSYGTSGIYEQYV.

This clonotype was detected many times. V gene TRBV20-1 combines with J gene TRBJ2-4; 11 positions agree with TRBD2. Germline V gene data show CDR1 as DFQATT and CDR2 as SNEGSKA (reference sequence). CDR3 length: 16 amino acids. J gave up 3 bases and V 5 bases, and 9 bases lay outside the gene matches. CDR3 residues: CSAGHGLAGVKNIQYF. DNA for the CDR3: TGCAGTGCTGGCCATGGACTAGCGGGCGTCAAAAACATTCAGTACTTC.

The table lists this clonotype with a few counts. DNA for the CDR3: TGTGCCAGCAGTGCCCGACAGCTTGGAAACACCATATATTTT. This sequence encodes CASSARQLGNTIYF. The chain links TRBV6-1 to TRBJ1-3, with D possibly TRBD1 on 5 matching bases. In germline, CDR1 is MNHNS, CDR2 SASEGT. With 4 bases removed from V and 3 bases from J, the gap between germline ends came to 10 bases. The CDR3 length is 14 residues.

The chain joins TRBV7-2 to TRBJ2-1, with D possibly TRBD1 on 5 matching bases. V lost 0 bases and J lost 6, with 18 bases in between. CDR3 length: 17 amino acids. Germline V CDR1 and CDR2: SGHTA, FQGNSA. The CDR3 coding sequence is TGTGCCAGCAGCTTAGCGTTGATAACCAGGGTAGGCAATGAGCAGTTCTTC. As protein: CASSLALITRVGNEQFF.

This clonotype has a count of ten or more. The rearrangement links TRBV7-6 to TRBJ2-6; D may match TRBD1 or TRBD2 (5 bases each). This CDR3 region has 16 residues. Trimming shortened V by 6 bases and J by 0 bases, and 12 bases separated the two germline ends. Germline CDR1 SGHVS, CDR2 FNYEAQ. The chain's CDR3 is CASSQGPSSGANVLTF. The CDR3 DNA is TGTGCCAGCAGTCAGGGACCTAGCTCTGGGGCCAACGTCCTGACTTTC. Together with reference TRBV7-6 and TRBJ2-6, the CDR3 gives the full variable domain: GAGVSQSPRYKVTKRGQDVALRCDPISGHVSLYWYRQALGQGPEFLTYFNYEAQQDKSGLPNDRFSAERPEGSISTLTIQRTEQRDSAMYRCASSQGPSSGANVLTFGAGSRLTVL.

This clonotype was seen ten or more times. V is TRBV28 and J is TRBJ2-1, with D possibly matching TRBD2 (6 bases). The CDR3 spans 15 residues. V was clipped by 10 bases and J by 3 bases, with 19 bases between them. Germline CDR1 MDHEN, CDR2 SYDVKM. CDR3 DNA: TGTGCCACCAAGGTCGGGTCGGGGGTCTACAATGAGCAGTTCTTC. Protein: CATKVGSGVYNEQFF.

CDR3 DNA: TGCAGCGTTGAAGATCGAACAGCCACCGGGGAGCTGTTTTTT. Translation: CSVEDRTATGELFF. The J gene is TRBJ2-2, the V gene TRBV29-1, with no clear D. The CDR3 consists of 14 residues. V lost 0 bases to trimming and J lost 4 bases, with 9 bases between them. Germline lookup yields CDR1 SQVTM and CDR2 ANQGSEA.

Many counts were recorded for this clonotype. The V call is TRBV6-5, the J call TRBJ1-2; a weak D match, TRBD1 (5 bases). The germline CDR1 and CDR2 sequences are MNHEY and SVGAGI. The CDR3 runs to 16 residues. Deletions cut 2 bases from V and 5 bases from J, with 18 bases between. CDR3 sequence (DNA): TGTGCCAGCAGTTACCACTCGGGGGAGGGCAATTATGGCTACACCTTC. Translated, it gives CASSYHSGEGNYGYTF.

This clonotype was found many times. The V call is TRBV6-2 or TRBV6-3, the J call TRBJ1-1; TRBD1 matches at 7 bases. The junction had 5 bases not matched to a gene; V was cut back by 2 bases and J by 5 bases. From germline, CDR1 is MNHEY and CDR2 SVGEGT. This CDR3 comprises 14 residues. CDR3 sequence reads: CASSYAAGGTEAFF. The CDR3 coding sequence is TGTGCCAGCAGTTACGCCGCAGGGGGAACTGAAGCTTTCTTT.

This clonotype was recorded many times. This chain uses TRBV19 with TRBJ2-7, with 8 bases aligning to TRBD2. Germline-derived CDR1 and CDR2 are LNHDA and SQIVND (reference sequence). There are 14 residues in the CDR3. V was clipped by 8 bases and J by 2 bases; unmatched bases: 8. CDR3 amino acids: CASSLGGRTYEQYF. Written as DNA, the CDR3 is TGTGCCAGTTCTCTTGGCGGGAGGACCTACGAGCAGTACTTC.

The chain links TRBV6-5 to TRBJ2-3; D gene ambiguous. Looked up from germline, CDR1 is MNHEY and CDR2 is SVGAGI. The CDR3 loop spans 12 amino acids. V lost 5 bases and J 6 bases, leaving 9 bases between the germline ends. CDR3 sequence (DNA): TGTGCCAGCAGTCGCGGAGTGGATACGCAGTATTTT. Residues: CASSRGVDTQYF.